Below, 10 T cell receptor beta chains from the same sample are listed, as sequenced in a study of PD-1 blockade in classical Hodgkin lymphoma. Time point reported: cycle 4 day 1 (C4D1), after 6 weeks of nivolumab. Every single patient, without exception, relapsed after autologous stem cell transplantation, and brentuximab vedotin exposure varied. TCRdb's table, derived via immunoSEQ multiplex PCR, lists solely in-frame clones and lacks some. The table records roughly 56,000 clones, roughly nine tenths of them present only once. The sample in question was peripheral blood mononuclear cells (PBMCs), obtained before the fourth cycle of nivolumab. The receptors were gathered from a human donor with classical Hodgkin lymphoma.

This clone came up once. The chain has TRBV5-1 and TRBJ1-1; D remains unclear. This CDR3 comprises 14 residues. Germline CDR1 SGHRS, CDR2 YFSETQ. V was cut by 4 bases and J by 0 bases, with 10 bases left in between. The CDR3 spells CASSESTVNTEAFF. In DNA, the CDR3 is TGCGCCAGCAGCGAGTCGACGGTGAACACTGAAGCTTTCTTT.

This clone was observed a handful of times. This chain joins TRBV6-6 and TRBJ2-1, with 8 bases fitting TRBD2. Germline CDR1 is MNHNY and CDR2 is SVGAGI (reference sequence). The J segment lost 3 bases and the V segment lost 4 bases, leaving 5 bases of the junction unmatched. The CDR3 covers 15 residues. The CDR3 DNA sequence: TGTGCCAGCAGTTGGGGACTAGGTCTCTACAATGAGCAGTTCTTC. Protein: CASSWGLGLYNEQFF.

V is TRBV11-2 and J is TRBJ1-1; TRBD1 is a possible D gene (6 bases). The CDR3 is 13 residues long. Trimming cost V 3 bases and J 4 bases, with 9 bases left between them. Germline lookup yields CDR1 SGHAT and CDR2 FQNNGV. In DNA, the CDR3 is TGTGCCAGCAGCTTTCAGGGGATCACTGAAGCTTTCTTT. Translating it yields CASSFQGITEAFF.

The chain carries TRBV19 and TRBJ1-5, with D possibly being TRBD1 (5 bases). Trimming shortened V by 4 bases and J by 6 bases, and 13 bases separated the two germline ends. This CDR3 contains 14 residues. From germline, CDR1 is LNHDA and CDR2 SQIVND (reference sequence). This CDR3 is CASSKQRDAQPQHF. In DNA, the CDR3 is TGTGCCAGTAGTAAACAAAGGGACGCTCAGCCCCAGCATTTT.

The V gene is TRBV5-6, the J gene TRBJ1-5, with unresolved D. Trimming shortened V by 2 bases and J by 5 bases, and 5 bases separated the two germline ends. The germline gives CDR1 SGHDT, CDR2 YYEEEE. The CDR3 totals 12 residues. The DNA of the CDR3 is TGTGCCAGCAGCTTATTGGATCAGCCCCAGCATTTT. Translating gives CASSLLDQPQHF.

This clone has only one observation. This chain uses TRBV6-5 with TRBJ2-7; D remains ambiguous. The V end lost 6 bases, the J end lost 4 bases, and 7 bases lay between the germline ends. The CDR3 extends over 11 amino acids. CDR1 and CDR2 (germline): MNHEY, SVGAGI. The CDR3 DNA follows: TGTGCCAGCAGGCTAGAGTACGAGCAGTACTTC. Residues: CASRLEYEQYF.

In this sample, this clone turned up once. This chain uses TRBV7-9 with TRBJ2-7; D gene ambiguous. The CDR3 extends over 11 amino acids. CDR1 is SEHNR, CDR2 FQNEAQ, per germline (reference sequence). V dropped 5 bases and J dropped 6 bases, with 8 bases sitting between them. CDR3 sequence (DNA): TGTGCCAGCAGCCCGATACGCGAGCAGTACTTC. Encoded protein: CASSPIREQYF.

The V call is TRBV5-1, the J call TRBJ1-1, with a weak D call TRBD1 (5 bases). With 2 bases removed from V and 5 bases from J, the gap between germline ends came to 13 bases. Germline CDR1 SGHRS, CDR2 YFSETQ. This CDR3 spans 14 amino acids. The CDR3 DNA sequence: TGCGCCAGCAGCTTAGGGGTTGGAGCGACTGAAGCTTTCTTT. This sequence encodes CASSLGVGATEAFF.

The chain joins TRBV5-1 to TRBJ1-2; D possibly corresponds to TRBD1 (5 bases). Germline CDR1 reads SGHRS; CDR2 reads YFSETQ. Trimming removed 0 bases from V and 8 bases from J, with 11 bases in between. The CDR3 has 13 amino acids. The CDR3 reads CASSLVSGDGYTF. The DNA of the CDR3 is TGCGCCAGCAGCTTGGTTTCCGGGGACGGCTACACCTTC.

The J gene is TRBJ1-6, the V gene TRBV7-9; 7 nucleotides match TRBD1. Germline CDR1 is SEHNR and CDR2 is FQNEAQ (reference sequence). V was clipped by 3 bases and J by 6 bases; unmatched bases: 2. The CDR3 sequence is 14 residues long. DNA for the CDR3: TGTGCCAGCAGCTTCGAGGGGGCTAATTCACCCCTCCACTTT. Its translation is CASSFEGANSPLHF.